These 3 T cell receptor beta chains share one sample of origin, sequenced in a study of blood T cells in healthy people across ages. Primers used in a second PCR of about 7 to 12 cycles were a sample-barcoded 5' primer and a J-beta primer mix. TCRdb redid the calling of the 5' RACE reads with MiXCR, one entry per CDR3 protein. Found here are 1.5 million to 2 million distinct CDR3 sequences, about 35% of them singletons; the top ten hold about 11%. The sequenced material came from blood. The receptors stem from a woman between 25 and 40 years old in good health.

This clonotype was seen more than once but under ten times. This chain connects TRBV6-4 to TRBJ2-5; tentative D call: TRBD2 (6 bases). The CDR3 is made up of 15 amino acids. V lost 5 bases to trimming and J lost 5 bases, with 18 bases between them. Germline CDR1 and CDR2: MRHNA and SNTAGT. The CDR3 spells CASSLQAGPRETQYF. CDR3 in DNA: TGTGCCAGCAGTCTTCAAGCGGGCCCCCGGGAGACCCAGTACTTC.

The chain combines TRBV10-3 with TRBJ1-1, with a weak D call TRBD1 (6 bases). Germline V lookup: CDR1 ENHRY, CDR2 SYGVKD. The CDR3 has 15 residues. The V end was cut by 4 bases, the J end by 4 bases, with 16 bases between. Here the CDR3 DNA reads TGTGCCATCAGTGGTGAGGACAGCTCAATCACTGAAGCTTTCTTT. The encoded protein is CAISGEDSSITEAFF.

This clonotype was counted a few times. The chain couples TRBV6-2 or TRBV6-3 to TRBJ1-6, with D unresolved. The CDR3 has 14 residues. V gave up 0 bases and J gave up 8 bases, with 8 bases separating them. Germline CDR1 reads MNHEY; CDR2 reads SVGEGT. CDR3 in DNA: TGTGCCAGCAGTTACTCGAGCGGGTATTCACCCCTCCACTTT. Translation: CASSYSSGYSPLHF.